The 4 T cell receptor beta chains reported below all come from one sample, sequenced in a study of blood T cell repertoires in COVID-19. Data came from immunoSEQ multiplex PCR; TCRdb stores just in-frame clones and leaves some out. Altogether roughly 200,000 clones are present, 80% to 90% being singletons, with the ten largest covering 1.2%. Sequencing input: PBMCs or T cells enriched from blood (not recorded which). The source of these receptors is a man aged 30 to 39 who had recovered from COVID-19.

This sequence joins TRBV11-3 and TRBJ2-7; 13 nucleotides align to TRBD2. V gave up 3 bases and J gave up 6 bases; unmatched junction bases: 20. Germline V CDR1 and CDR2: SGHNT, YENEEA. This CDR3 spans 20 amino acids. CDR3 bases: TGTGCCAGCAGCTTCCCCCCGCGACAGACTCCTGGACTAGCGGGAGCCGAGCAGTACTTC. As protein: CASSFPPRQTPGLAGAEQYF. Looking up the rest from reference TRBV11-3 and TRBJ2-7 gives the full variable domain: EAGVVQSPRYKIIEKKQPVAFWCNPISGHNTLYWYLQNLGQGPELLIRYENEEAVDDSQLPKDRFSAERLKGVDSTLKIQPAELGDSAVYLCASSFPPRQTPGLAGAEQYFGPGTRLTVT.

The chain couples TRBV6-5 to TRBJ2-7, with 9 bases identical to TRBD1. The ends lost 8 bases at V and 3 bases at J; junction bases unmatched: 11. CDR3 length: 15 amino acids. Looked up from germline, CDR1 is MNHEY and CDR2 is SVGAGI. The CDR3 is CASRYTLTGGYEQYF. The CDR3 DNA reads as TGTGCCAGCCGCTATACACTGACAGGGGGCTACGAGCAGTACTTC.

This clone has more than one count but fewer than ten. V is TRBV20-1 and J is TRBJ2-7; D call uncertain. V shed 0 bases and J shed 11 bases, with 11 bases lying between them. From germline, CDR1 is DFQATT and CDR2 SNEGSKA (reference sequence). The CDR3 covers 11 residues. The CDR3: CSARDGDLKYF. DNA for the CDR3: TGCAGTGCTAGAGATGGAGACTTGAAGTACTTC.

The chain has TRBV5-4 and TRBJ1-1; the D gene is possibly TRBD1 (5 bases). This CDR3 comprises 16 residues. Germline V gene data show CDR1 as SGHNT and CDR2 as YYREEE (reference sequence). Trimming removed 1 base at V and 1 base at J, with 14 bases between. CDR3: CASSLLTARGNTEAFF. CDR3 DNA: TGTGCCAGCAGCTTGTTGACAGCGCGGGGGAACACTGAAGCTTTCTTT.